The 9 T cell receptor beta chains in this list originate from one sample, sequenced in a study of T-cell reconstitution after alpha-beta-depleted transplantation in children. Preparation of the TCRbeta library involved a method that used unique molecular identifiers. TCRdb redid the calling of the PCR reads with MiXCR, one entry per CDR3 protein. The sample records some 440,000 distinct CDR3 sequences, 15% to 20% being singletons. Sequenced material: PBMCs, mostly from graft donor cells, taken 360 days after TCRalphabeta/CD19-depleted stem cell transplant. The origin of the receptors is a boy under three years old who had a stem cell transplant for Wiskott-Aldrich syndrome, so the T cells may come from the graft donor.

This clonotype was seen more than once but under ten times. V is TRBV5-1 and J is TRBJ1-3; D is uncertain. The CDR3 is made up of 13 amino acids. V was pared by 0 bases and J by 4 bases, with 5 bases between. Germline values: CDR1 SGHRS, CDR2 YFSETQ. The CDR3 sequence: CASSLEWGNTIYF. The CDR3 DNA follows: TGCGCCAGCAGCTTGGAGTGGGGAAACACCATATATTTT.

This clonotype was counted at least ten times. The chain links TRBV6-2 or TRBV6-3 to TRBJ2-1, with D perhaps matching TRBD1 (6 bases). The germline V gene has CDR1 MNHEY and CDR2 SVGEGT. The V end was cut by 5 bases, the J end by 11 bases, with 16 bases between. This CDR3 contains 13 residues. The CDR3 coding sequence is TGTGCCAGCAGTACCCTAGGACAGACGAAGCAGTTCTTC. Amino acids: CASSTLGQTKQFF.

V and J are TRBV5-1 and TRBJ2-6; 7 nucleotides align to TRBD1. The V segment lost 2 bases and the J segment 4 bases; nucleotides outside the gene matches: 9. The CDR3 is made up of 17 amino acids. Germline CDR1 reads SGHRS; CDR2 reads YFSETQ. The CDR3 here is CASSFRNRGAGANVLTF. The CDR3 nucleotides read TGCGCCAGCAGCTTCCGTAACAGGGGAGCCGGGGCCAACGTCCTGACTTTC.

The gene calls are TRBV15 and TRBJ2-6; D assignment may be TRBD1 or TRBD2 (5 bases each). CDR3 length equals 13 residues. Germline assignment: CDR1 LNHNV and CDR2 YYDKDF (reference sequence). V lost 2 bases, J lost 14 bases, and 13 bases lay in between. The CDR3 nucleotides are TGTGCCACCAGCAGACCGGACCCGGGACTCCTGACTTTC. Translating gives CATSRPDPGLLTF.

A note on this clonotype: The conserved phenylalanine or tryptophan normally closing the CDR3 is absent here, so this likely arose from a read error. V gene TRBV2 combines with J gene TRBJ1-1; a weak D match, TRBD1 (5 bases). Germline assignment: CDR1 SNHLY and CDR2 FYNNEI. This CDR3 region has 15 residues. Trimming cost V 3 bases and J 1 base, with 12 bases left between them. CDR3 loop: CASSEDWGKNTEAFS. The CDR3 coding sequence is TGTGCCAGCAGTGAGGATTGGGGCAAGAACACTGAAGCTTTCTCT.

The V and J genes are TRBV2 and TRBJ2-7; a possible D gene is TRBD2 (5 bases). Deletions cut 6 bases from V and 1 base from J, with 16 bases between. Germline CDR1 and CDR2: SNHLY and FYNNEI. This CDR3 comprises 15 residues. This chain's CDR3 is CASSLKRTLSYEQYF. CDR3 in DNA: TGTGCCAGCAGCCTTAAGAGGACTTTATCCTACGAGCAGTACTTC.

The chain recombines TRBV5-5 with TRBJ2-7, with D perhaps TRBD2 (6 bases). Germline CDR1 is SGHKS and CDR2 is YYEKEE (reference sequence). V shed 2 bases and J shed 2 bases, with 14 bases lying between them. The CDR3 contains 15 residues. As DNA, the CDR3 is TGTGCCAGCAGCTTTGGTGCGGGGCCCCCCTACGAGCAGTACTTC. Translating it yields CASSFGAGPPYEQYF.

The V call is TRBV20-1, the J call TRBJ2-3, with a possible D match to TRBD2 (5 bases). Germline values: CDR1 DFQATT, CDR2 SNEGSKA (reference sequence). The CDR3 spans 16 residues. V was clipped by 0 bases and J by 8 bases, with 21 bases between them. The CDR3 DNA reads TGCAGTGCTAGAGATCGAGATGGGAGCCTTCTATCTACGCAGTATTTT. Its translation: CSARDRDGSLLSTQYF.

The chain is built from TRBV7-9 and TRBJ2-1; a weak D match, TRBD2 (5 bases). From germline, CDR1 is SEHNR and CDR2 FQNEAQ (reference sequence). The CDR3 sequence is 15 residues long. V was pared by 4 bases and J by 0 bases, with 10 bases between. The CDR3 reads CASSWSGDSYNEQFF. Here the CDR3 DNA reads TGTGCCAGCAGCTGGAGCGGAGACTCCTACAATGAGCAGTTCTTC.